Detailed here is one TCR beta chain. The junction does not match germline at one end; this may be a read error. These data belong to a study of CD8+ T cells in alopecia areata. cDNA serving as the sequencing template came from extracted, reverse transcribed RNA. Measured with immunoSEQ multiplex PCR; TCRdb has only the in-frame clones, and not every one. The table lists about 97,000 clones, roughly 41% of them singletons. This CDR3 is built from 12 residues. CDR1 and CDR2 (germline): SQVTM, ANQGSEA. The sample taken for sequencing was CD4+ T cells sorted from blood. The source of this sequence is a human donor with alopecia areata. The rearrangement links TRBV29-1 to TRBJ2-7; tentative D call: TRBD1 (6 bases). For the CDR3, the DNA is TGCAGCGTTGAAGATACTGGTCAGGGGCAGCACTTC. It encodes CSVEDTGQGQHF.